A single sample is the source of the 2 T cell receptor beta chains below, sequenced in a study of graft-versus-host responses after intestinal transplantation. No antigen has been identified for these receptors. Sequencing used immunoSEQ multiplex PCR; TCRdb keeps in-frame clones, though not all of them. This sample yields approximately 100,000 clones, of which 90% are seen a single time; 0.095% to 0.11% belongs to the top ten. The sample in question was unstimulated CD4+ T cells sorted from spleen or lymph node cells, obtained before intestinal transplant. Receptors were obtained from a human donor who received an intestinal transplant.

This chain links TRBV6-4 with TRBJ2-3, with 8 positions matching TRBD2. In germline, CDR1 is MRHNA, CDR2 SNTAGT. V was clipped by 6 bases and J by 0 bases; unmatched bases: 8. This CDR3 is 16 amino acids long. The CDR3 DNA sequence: TGTGCCAGCAGCCAGCGGGGGAGGACTAGCACAGATACGCAGTATTTT. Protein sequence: CASSQRGRTSTDTQYF.

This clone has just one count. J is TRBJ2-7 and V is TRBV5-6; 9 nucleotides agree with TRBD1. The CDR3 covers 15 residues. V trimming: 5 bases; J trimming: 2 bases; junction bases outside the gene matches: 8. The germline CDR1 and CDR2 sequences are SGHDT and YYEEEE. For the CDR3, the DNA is TGTGCCAGCAGGGATGCCGGGACAGGGCCCTACGAGCAGTACTTC. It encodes CASRDAGTGPYEQYF.